This T cell receptor beta chain originates from a study of T-cell reconstitution after alpha-beta-depleted transplantation in children. Unique molecular identifiers tagged the TCRbeta library. Each CDR3 protein gets one entry after TCRdb re-called the PCR reads with MiXCR. The data hold 700,000 or so distinct CDR3 sequences, with around 12% observed a single time. CDR1 DFQATT and CDR2 SNEGSKA come from the germline V gene (reference sequence). The CDR3 runs to 13 residues. V lost 5 bases to trimming and J lost 7 bases; unmatched junction nucleotides: 11. Many counts were recorded for this clonotype. The receptor's source is a girl aged 2-10 years with congenital amegakaryocytic thrombocytopenia, due to receive a stem cell transplant. The sequencing here drew on PBMCs, taken before TCRalphabeta/CD19-depleted stem cell transplant. The V and J genes are TRBV20-1 and TRBJ2-7, with 7 bases that match TRBD2. The CDR3 region has the DNA TGCAGTGCTCTAAGATCCGGGACTACGGAGCAGTACTTC. Translated, it gives CSALRSGTTEQYF.